This T cell receptor (beta chain) was found in a study of identical twins. General study points: Cross-sectional statistical analysis was relied on for the conclusions, without the same donors being followed. Fewer insertions marked abundant cord blood beta clonotypes; young adult naive trended weakly, memory not at all. It was possible that invariant MAIT and iNKT cells partly confounded the zero-insertion analyses.

Template switching created a universal primer site, and the cDNA included unique molecular identifiers. TCRdb re-analysed the 5' RACE reads in MiXCR, keeping a single row per CDR3 protein. The data contain 100,000 to 110,000 distinct CDR3 sequences, about 6% of them seen just once; the ten biggest clones take up 10% to 15%. Turning to this clonotype: Its specificity is not known.

The sequence came from a woman aged 50 to 65 in good health. The material sequenced was memory T cells sorted from blood.

The CDR3: CASSLAGNPGTDTQYF. CDR3 in DNA: TGCGCCAGCAGCTTGGCCGGGAACCCTGGCACAGATACGCAGTATTTT. V is TRBV5-1 and J is TRBJ2-3; a possible D gene is TRBD2 (5 bases). Germline loops: CDR1 SGHRS, CDR2 YFSETQ. The CDR3 covers 16 residues. The germline V and J ends were trimmed by 0 bases and 1 base, with 12 bases remaining between them.